The clone carrying this TCR beta chain was seen more than once but under ten times. This sample is part of a study of response to subunit inactivated influenza vaccine. The V gene lost 2 bases and the J gene lost 3 bases, with 8 bases spanning the gap. This CDR3 contains 14 residues. The germline V gene has CDR1 MNHEY and CDR2 SVGAGI. TCRdb re-derived calls from the RT-PCR reads in MiXCR, one entry per CDR3 protein. The sample yields 800,000 or so distinct CDR3 sequences, 21% seen once. The chain couples TRBV6-5 to TRBJ1-5; D gene unclear. The sample consisted of PBMCs from blood, taken more than 4 days after vaccination. The receptor was isolated from a man in his fifties or sixties who received an inactivated influenza vaccine. CDR3 coding DNA: TGTGCCAGCAGTTACAAGGGTTACAATCAGCCCCAGCATTTT. Its translation is CASSYKGYNQPQHF.